Given below is one T cell receptor (beta chain) in context. Its antigen is still unknown. CDR1 and CDR2 (germline): MDHEN, SYDVKM. Unmatched junction bases numbered 7, after V lost 6 bases and J lost 0 bases. The CDR3 consists of 16 residues. The data originate from a study of blood T cells in healthy people across ages. Study background: About one barcoded beta molecule per two T cells was captured by template switching.

Study conclusions and caveats: The study found TCR beta diversity correlated strongly with naive T cell percentage.

A second PCR, run for about 7 to 11 cycles, used a sample-barcoded 5' primer plus a J-beta primer mix. TCRdb re-called the 5' RACE reads through MiXCR, storing one row per CDR3 protein. The sample shows 790,000 or so distinct CDR3 sequences, roughly 46% of them seen only once. This clonotype was obtained from a man at least 80 years old in good health. The rearrangement links TRBV28 to TRBJ1-4, with TRBD1 matching over 7 bases. Material: blood. CDR3 DNA sequence: TGTGCCAGCAGGACAAACAGGGGAGCAACTAATGAAAAACTGTTTTTT. It translates to CASRTNRGATNEKLFF.